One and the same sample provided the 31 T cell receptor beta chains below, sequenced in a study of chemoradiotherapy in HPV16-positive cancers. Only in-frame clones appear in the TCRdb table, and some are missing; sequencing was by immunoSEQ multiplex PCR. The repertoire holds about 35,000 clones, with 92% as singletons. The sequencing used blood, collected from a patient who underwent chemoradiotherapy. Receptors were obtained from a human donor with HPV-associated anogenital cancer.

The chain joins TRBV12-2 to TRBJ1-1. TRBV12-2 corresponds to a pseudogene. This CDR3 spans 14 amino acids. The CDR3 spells CASRLEIADTEAFF. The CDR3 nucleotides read TGTGCAAGTCGCTTAGAGATCGCGGACACTGAAGCTTTCTTT.

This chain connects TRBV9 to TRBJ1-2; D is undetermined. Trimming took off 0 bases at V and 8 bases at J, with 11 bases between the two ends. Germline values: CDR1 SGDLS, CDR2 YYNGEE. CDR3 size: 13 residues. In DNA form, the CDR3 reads TGTGCCAGCAGCGTAGGAGGAAGAACGGGCTACACCTTC. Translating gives CASSVGGRTGYTF.

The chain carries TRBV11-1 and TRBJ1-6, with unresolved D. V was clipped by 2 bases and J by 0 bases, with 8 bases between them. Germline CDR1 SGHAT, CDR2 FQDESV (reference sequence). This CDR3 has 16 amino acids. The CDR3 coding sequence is TGTGCCAGCAGCTTAACGGCACTCTCCTATAATTCACCCCTCCACTTT. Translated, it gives CASSLTALSYNSPLHF.

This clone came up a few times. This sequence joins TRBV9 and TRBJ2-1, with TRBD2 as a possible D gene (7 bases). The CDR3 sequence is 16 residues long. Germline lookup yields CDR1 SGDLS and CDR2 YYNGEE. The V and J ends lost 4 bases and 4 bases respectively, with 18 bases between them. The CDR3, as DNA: TGTGCCAGCAGCCCTGGGGGGGCCAGCCGTTACAATGAGCAGTTCTTC. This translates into CASSPGGASRYNEQFF.

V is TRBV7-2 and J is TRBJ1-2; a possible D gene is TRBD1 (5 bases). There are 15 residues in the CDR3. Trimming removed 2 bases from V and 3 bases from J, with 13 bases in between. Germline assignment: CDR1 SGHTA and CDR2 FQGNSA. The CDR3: CASSLSLDRYYGYTF. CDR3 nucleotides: TGTGCCAGCAGCTTATCCCTAGACAGATACTATGGCTACACCTTC.

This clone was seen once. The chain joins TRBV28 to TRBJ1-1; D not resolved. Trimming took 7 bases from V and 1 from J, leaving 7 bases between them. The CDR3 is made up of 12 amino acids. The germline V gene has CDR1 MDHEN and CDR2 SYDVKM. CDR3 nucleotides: TGTGCCAGCACCCGGACGAACACTGAAGCTTTCTTT. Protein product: CASTRTNTEAFF.

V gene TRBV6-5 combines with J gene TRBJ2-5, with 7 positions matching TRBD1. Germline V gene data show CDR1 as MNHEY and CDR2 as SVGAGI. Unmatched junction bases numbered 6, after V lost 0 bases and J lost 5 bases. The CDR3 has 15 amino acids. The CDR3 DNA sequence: TGTGCCAGCAGTTACTCGAACAGGGGAAGGGAGACCCAGTACTTC. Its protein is CASSYSNRGRETQYF.

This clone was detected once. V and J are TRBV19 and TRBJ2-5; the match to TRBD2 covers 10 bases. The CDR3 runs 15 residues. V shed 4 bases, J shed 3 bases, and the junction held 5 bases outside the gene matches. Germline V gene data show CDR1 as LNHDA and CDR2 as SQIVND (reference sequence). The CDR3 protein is CASSTQTSGKETQYF. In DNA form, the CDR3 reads TGTGCCAGTAGTACTCAAACTAGCGGGAAAGAGACCCAGTACTTC.

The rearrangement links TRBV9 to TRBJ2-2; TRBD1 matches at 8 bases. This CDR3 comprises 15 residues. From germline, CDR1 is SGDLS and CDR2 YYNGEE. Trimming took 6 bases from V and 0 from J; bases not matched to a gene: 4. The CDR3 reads CASNDRGPNTGELFF. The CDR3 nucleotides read TGTGCCAGCAACGACAGGGGTCCGAACACCGGGGAGCTGTTTTTT.

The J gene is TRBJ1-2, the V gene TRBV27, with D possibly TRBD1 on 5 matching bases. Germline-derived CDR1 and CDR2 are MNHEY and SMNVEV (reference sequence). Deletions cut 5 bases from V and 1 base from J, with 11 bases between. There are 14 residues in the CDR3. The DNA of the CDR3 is TGTGCCAGCAGTATGTTAAGGGGTAACTATGGCTACACCTTC. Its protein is CASSMLRGNYGYTF.

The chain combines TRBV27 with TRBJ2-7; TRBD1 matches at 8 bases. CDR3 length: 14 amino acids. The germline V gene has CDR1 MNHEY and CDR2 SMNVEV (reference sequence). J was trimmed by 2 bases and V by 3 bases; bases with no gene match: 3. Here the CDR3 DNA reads TGTGCCAGCAGTTTTGGACAGGGAACCTACGAGCAGTACTTC. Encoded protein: CASSFGQGTYEQYF.

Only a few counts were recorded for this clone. This CDR3 is CASSFQTAHTDTQYF. The CDR3 DNA is TGTGCCAGCAGTTTCCAGACAGCTCACACAGATACGCAGTATTTT. This chain joins TRBV28 and TRBJ2-3; maybe TRBD1 (5 bases). Germline values: CDR1 MDHEN, CDR2 SYDVKM. The ends were cut back, 3 bases at V and 2 bases at J, with 12 bases in the middle. CDR3 size: 15 residues.

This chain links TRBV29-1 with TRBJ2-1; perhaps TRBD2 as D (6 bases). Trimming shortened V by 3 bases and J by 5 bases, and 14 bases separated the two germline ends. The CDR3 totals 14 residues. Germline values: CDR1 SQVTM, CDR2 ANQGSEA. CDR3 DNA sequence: TGCAGCGTTGAGCGGCGGGGAGAGGACAATGAGCAGTTCTTC. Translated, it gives CSVERRGEDNEQFF.

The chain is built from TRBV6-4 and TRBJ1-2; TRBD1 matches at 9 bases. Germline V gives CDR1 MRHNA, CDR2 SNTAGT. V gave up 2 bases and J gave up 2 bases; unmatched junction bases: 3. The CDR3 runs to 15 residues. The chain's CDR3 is CASSDPGTGNYGYTF. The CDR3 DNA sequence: TGTGCCAGCAGTGACCCCGGGACAGGGAACTATGGCTACACCTTC.

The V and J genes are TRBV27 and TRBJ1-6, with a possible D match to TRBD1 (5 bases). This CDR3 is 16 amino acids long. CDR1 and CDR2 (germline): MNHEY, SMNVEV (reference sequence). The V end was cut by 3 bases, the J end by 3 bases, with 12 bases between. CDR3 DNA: TGTGCCAGCAGTTTGGAGGCAGGGAACTATAATTCACCCCTCCACTTT. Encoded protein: CASSLEAGNYNSPLHF.

CDR3 nucleotides: TGTGCCAGCGGGGGACGGGAGCTGTTTTTT. Protein: CASGGRELFF. The chain joins TRBV5-5 to TRBJ2-2, with D perhaps given as TRBD1 or TRBD2 (5 bases each). CDR1 is SGHKS, CDR2 YYEKEE, per germline (reference sequence). The CDR3 runs to 10 residues. V lost 7 bases and J lost 9, with 7 bases in between.

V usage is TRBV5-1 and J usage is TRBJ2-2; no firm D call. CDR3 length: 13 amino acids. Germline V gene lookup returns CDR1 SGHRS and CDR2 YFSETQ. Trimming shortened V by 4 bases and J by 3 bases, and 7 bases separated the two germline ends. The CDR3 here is CASSTGYTGELFF. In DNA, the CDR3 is TGCGCCAGCAGCACCGGTTACACCGGGGAGCTGTTTTTT.

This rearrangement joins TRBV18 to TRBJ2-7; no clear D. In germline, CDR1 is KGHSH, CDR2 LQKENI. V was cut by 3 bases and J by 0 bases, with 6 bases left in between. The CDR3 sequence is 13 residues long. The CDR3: CASSPSSSYEQYF. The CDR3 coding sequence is TGTGCCAGCTCACCCTCGAGCTCCTACGAGCAGTACTTC.

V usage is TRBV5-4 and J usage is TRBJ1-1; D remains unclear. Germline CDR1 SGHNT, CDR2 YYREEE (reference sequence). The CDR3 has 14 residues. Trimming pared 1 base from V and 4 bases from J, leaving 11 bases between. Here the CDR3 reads CASSLFGVRTEAFF. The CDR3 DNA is TGTGCCAGCAGCTTGTTTGGGGTTCGCACTGAAGCTTTCTTT.

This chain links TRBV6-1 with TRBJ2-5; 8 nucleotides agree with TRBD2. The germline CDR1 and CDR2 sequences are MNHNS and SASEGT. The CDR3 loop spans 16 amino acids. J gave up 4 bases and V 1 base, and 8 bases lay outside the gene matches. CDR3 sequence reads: CASSEVERTSIETQYF. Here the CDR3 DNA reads TGTGCCAGCAGTGAAGTCGAGCGGACTAGCATAGAGACCCAGTACTTC.

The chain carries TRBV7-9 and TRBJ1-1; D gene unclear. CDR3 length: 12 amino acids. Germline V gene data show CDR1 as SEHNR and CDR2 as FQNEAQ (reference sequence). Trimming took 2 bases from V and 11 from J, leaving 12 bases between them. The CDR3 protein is CASSLLAGVAFF. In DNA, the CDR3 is TGTGCCAGCAGCTTACTAGCCGGGGTCGCTTTCTTT.

The CDR3 reads CASSLDGVSNQPQHF. The CDR3 nucleotides are TGCGCCAGCAGCTTGGATGGGGTTAGCAATCAGCCCCAGCATTTT. The gene calls are TRBV5-1 and TRBJ1-5; D is unresolved. V gave up 0 bases and J gave up 0 bases, with 7 bases separating them. This CDR3 is built from 15 residues. Germline V gene lookup returns CDR1 SGHRS and CDR2 YFSETQ.

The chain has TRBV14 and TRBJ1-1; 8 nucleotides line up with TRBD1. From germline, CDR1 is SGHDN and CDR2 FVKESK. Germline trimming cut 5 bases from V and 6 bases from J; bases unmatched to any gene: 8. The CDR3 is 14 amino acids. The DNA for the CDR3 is TGTGCCAGCAGCACCCGGACAGGGTCTTCTGAAGCTTTCTTT. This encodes CASSTRTGSSEAFF.

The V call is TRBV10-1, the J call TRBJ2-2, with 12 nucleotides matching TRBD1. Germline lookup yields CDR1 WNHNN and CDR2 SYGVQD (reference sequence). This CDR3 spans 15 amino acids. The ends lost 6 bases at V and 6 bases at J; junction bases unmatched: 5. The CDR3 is CASSTGTGGSGELFF. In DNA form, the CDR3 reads TGCGCCAGCAGCACCGGGACAGGGGGCTCCGGGGAGCTGTTTTTT.

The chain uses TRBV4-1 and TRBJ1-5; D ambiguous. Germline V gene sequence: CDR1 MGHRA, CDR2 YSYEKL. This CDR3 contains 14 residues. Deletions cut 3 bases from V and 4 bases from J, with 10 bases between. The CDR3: CASSQATVNQPQHF. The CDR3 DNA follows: TGCGCCAGCAGCCAGGCTACAGTGAATCAGCCCCAGCATTTT.

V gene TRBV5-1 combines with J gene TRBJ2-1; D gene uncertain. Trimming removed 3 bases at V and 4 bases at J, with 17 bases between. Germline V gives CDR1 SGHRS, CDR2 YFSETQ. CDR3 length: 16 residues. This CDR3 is CASSSSGQNRYNEQFF. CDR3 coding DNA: TGCGCCAGCAGCTCCTCAGGTCAGAACCGTTACAATGAGCAGTTCTTC.

The CDR3: CASSLTGGTYNEQFF. The CDR3 coding sequence is TGTGCCAGCAGCTTAACGGGGGGGACTTACAATGAGCAGTTCTTC. This chain connects TRBV11-1 to TRBJ2-1; 8 nucleotides line up with TRBD2. V dropped 2 bases and J dropped 4; count of bases not matched to a gene: 4. CDR1 SGHAT and CDR2 FQDESV come from the germline V gene (reference sequence). This CDR3 comprises 15 residues.

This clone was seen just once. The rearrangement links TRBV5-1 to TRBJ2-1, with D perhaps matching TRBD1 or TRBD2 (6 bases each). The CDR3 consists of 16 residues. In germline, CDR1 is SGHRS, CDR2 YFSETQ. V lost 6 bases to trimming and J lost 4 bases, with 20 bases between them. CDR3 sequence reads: CASTLGGQMQYNEQFF. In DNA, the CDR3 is TGCGCCAGCACCCTTGGGGGGCAGATGCAATACAATGAGCAGTTCTTC.

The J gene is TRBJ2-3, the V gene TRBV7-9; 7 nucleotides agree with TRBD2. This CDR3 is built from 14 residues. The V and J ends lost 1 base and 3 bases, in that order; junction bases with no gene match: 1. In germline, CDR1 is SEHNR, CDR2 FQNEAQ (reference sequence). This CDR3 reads CASSLGEGTDTQYF. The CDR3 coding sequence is TGTGCCAGCAGCTTAGGGGAGGGAACAGATACGCAGTATTTT.

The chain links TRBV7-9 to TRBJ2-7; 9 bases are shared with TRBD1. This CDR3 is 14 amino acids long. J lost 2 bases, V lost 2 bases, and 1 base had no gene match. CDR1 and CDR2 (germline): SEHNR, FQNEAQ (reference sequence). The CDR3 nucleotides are TGTGCCAGCAGCTTATGGGACAGGGCCTACGAGCAGTACTTC. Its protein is CASSLWDRAYEQYF.

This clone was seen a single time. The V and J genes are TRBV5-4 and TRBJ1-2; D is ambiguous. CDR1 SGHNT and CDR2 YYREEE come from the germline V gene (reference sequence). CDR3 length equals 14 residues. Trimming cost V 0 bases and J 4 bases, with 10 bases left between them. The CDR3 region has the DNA TGTGCCAGCAGCTTGGGAAGGGATGGCTATGGCTACACCTTC. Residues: CASSLGRDGYGYTF.